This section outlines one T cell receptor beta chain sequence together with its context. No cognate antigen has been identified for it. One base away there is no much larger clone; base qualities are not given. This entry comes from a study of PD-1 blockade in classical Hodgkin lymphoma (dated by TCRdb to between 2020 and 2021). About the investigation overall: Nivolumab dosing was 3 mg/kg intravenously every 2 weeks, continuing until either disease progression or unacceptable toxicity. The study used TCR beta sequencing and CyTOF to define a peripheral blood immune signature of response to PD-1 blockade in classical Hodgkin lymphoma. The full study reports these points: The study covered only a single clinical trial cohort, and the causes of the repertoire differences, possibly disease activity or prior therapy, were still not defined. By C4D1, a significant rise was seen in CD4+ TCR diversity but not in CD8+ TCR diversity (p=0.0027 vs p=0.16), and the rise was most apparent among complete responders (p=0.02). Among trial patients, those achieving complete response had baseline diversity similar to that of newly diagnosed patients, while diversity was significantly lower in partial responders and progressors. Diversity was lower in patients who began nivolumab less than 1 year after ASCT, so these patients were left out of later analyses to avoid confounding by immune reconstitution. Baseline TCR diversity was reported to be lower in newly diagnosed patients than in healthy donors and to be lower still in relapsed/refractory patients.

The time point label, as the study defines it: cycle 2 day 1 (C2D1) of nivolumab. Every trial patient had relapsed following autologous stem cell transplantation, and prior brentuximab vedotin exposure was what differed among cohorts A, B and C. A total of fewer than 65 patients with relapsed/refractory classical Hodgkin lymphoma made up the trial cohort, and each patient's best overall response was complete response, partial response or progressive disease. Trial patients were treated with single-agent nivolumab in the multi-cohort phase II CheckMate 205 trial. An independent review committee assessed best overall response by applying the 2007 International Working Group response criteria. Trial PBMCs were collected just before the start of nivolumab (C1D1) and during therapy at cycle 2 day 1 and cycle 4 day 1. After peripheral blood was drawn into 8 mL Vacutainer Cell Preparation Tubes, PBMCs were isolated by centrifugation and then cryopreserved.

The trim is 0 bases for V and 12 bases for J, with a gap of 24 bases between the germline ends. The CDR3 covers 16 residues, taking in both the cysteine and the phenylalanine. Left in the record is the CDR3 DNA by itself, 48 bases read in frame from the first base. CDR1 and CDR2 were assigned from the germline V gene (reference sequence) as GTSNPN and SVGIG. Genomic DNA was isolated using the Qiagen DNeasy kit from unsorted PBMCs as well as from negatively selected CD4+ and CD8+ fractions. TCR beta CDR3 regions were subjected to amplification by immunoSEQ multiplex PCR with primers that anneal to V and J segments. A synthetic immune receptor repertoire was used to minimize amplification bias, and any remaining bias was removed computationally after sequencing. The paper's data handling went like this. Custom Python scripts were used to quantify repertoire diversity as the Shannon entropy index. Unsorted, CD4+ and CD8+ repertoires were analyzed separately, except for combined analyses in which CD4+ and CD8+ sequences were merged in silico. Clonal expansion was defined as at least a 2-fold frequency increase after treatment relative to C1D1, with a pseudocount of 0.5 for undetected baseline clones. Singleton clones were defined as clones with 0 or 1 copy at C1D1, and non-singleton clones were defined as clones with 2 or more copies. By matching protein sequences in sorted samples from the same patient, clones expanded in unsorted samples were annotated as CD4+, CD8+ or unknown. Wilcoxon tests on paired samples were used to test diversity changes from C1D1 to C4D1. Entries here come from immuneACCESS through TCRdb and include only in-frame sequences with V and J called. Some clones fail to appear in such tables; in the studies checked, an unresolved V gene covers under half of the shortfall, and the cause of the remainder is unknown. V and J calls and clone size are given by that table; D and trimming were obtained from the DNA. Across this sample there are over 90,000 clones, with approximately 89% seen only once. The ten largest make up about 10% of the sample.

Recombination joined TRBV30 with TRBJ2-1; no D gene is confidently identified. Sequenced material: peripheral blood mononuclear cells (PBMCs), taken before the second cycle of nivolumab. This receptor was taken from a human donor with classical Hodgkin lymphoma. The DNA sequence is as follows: TGTGCCTGGAGTGTAGATCGGACCTACCCATTCCGTGCGCAGTTCTTC. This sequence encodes CAWSVDRTYPFRAQFF.